Shown below are 20 T cell receptor beta chains from a single sample sequenced in a study of T cells in Graves' hyperthyroidism and ophthalmopathy. From RNA transcripts, TCR beta CDR3 regions were amplified. Using the HTBI primer set, a first-round RT-PCR was run on the TCR CDR3. TCRdb independently ran MiXCR on the multiplex PCR reads; one entry per CDR3 protein. The sample consists of 340,000 or so distinct CDR3 sequences, around 20% of them appearing once. The sequencing sample was made of blood. Receptors originate from a woman aged 45-65 years with Graves' hyperthyroidism.

Note on this clonotype: This clone may be a read error of a much larger clone one base away. The chain links TRBV5-5 to TRBJ2-7; D tentatively reads TRBD1 or TRBD2 (5 bases each). This CDR3 spans 14 amino acids. Per the germline V gene, CDR1 is SGHKS and CDR2 is YYEKEE (reference sequence). CDR3 in DNA: TGCGCCAGCAGCTCTGGGGGTACCCCCCACGAGCAGTACTTC. It encodes CASSSGGTPHEQYF. Complete variable domain (other parts from reference TRBV5-5 and TRBJ2-7): DAGVTQSPTHLIKTRGQQVTLRCSPISGHKSVSWYQQVLGQGPQFIFQYYEKEERGRGNFPDRFSARQFPNYSSELNVNALLLGDSALYLCASSSGGTPHEQYFGPGTRLTVT.

The rearrangement links TRBV5-1 to TRBJ2-6; 7 nucleotides align to TRBD1. With 4 bases clipped from V and 7 bases from J, the junction kept 29 bases outside the gene matches. This CDR3 region has 22 residues. The germline V gene encodes CDR1 SGHRS and CDR2 YFSETQ. The CDR3 DNA is TGCGCCAGCAGCCCTACAGGGGCCTCCGGCAACGTAGCTCTGTTTTATGCCAACGTCCTGACTTTC. Translation: CASSPTGASGNVALFYANVLTF. Based on the CDR3 plus reference TRBV5-1 and TRBJ2-6, the full variable domain is KAGVTQTPRYLIKTRGQQVTLSCSPISGHRSVSWYQQTPGQGLQFLFEYFSETQRNKGNFPGRFSGRQFSNSRSEMNVSTLELGDSALYLCASSPTGASGNVALFYANVLTFGAGSRLTVL.

In this sample, this clonotype turned up many times. The V and J genes are TRBV10-3 and TRBJ2-1, with 13 bases aligning to TRBD2. Losses at the gene ends were 0 bases for V and 7 bases for J; bases not matched to a gene: 9. Germline lookup yields CDR1 ENHRY and CDR2 SYGVKD. This CDR3 comprises 18 residues. CDR3 nucleotide sequence: TGTGCCATCAGTGAGTCGGGGACTAGCGGGATCTCTAGGAATGAGCAGTTCTTC. It encodes CAISESGTSGISRNEQFF.

The CDR3 protein is CASSRADKNTEAFF. In DNA form, the CDR3 reads TGCGCCAGCAGCCGAGCCGACAAGAACACTGAAGCTTTCTTT. V and J are TRBV4-1 and TRBJ1-1; no firm D call. The length of the CDR3 is 14 residues. Per the germline V gene, CDR1 is MGHRA and CDR2 is YSYEKL. V lost 4 bases and J 1 base, leaving 10 bases between the germline ends.

This clonotype has more than one count but fewer than ten. The chain has TRBV6-5 and TRBJ1-3; the match to TRBD1 covers 7 bases. V lost 2 bases to trimming and J lost 11 bases; unmatched junction nucleotides: 9. The CDR3 totals 14 residues. Germline V gene lookup returns CDR1 MNHEY and CDR2 SVGAGI. As DNA, the CDR3 is TGTGCCAGCAGTTACGCAACCAACAGGGGCGCCATATATTTT. It yields the protein CASSYATNRGAIYF.

V usage is TRBV6-1 and J usage is TRBJ2-1, with 7 bases fitting TRBD1. Trimming at V came to 8 bases and at J to 1 base, leaving 8 bases not matched to a gene. The length of the CDR3 is 15 residues. From germline, CDR1 is MNHNS and CDR2 SASEGT. The CDR3 loop reads CASERQGRSYNEQFF. DNA for the CDR3: TGTGCCAGCGAGAGACAGGGTCGATCCTACAATGAGCAGTTCTTC.

The rearrangement joins TRBV9 to TRBJ2-5, with D unresolved. V was cut by 2 bases and J by 1 base, with 6 bases left in between. CDR3 length: 13 residues. Germline assignment: CDR1 SGDLS and CDR2 YYNGEE. CDR3 in DNA: TGTGCCAGCAGCGTGAACAGCCAAGAGACCCAGTACTTC. Its protein product is CASSVNSQETQYF.

The sample holds many counts of this clonotype. The rearrangement uses TRBV18 and TRBJ1-5; no clear D. Germline-derived CDR1 and CDR2 are KGHSH and LQKENI. The CDR3 is 12 amino acids. Trimming took off 2 bases at V and 5 bases at J, with 4 bases between the two ends. The CDR3 spells CASSPIDQPQHF. CDR3 nucleotides: TGTGCCAGCTCACCAATCGATCAGCCCCAGCATTTT.

This clonotype was found many times. This rearrangement joins TRBV30 to TRBJ1-2; perhaps TRBD1 as D (5 bases). The CDR3 is 11 residues long. The ends were cut back, 3 bases at V and 8 bases at J, with 10 bases in the middle. CDR1 is GTSNPN and CDR2 is SVGIG in the germline V gene (reference sequence). The CDR3 nucleotides are TGTGCCTGGAGGGGGACGAAGGGCTACACCTTC. Its translation is CAWRGTKGYTF.

This clonotype has just a few counts. J is TRBJ2-2 and V is TRBV5-1; D could derive from TRBD1 or TRBD2 (5 bases each). Germline V gene lookup returns CDR1 SGHRS and CDR2 YFSETQ. The CDR3 spans 15 residues. V was clipped by 1 base and J by 5 bases, with 12 bases between them. In nucleotides, the CDR3 is TGCGCCAGCAGCTTGAACAGGAGGCGGACCGGGGAGCTGTTTTTT. Its protein is CASSLNRRRTGELFF.

This clonotype showed up just a few times. The rearrangement links TRBV5-6 to TRBJ2-1; D may be TRBD1 or TRBD2 (5 bases each). The CDR3 has 16 amino acids. The V gene's germline CDR1 is SGHDT and CDR2 YYEEEE. The V end was cut by 0 bases, the J end by 5 bases, with 15 bases between. Here the CDR3 DNA reads TGTGCCAGCAGCTTGGGAGGAGGAACAGGCCACAATGAGCAGTTCTTC. Amino acids: CASSLGGGTGHNEQFF. Combining the CDR3 with reference TRBV5-6 and TRBJ2-1 gives the whole variable domain DAGVTQSPTHLIKTRGQQVTLRCSPKSGHDTVSWYQQALGQGPQFIFQYYEEEERQRGNFPDRFSGHQFPNYSSELNVNALLLGDSALYLCASSLGGGTGHNEQFFGPGTRLTVL.

V and J are TRBV7-2 and TRBJ2-5; 8 bases fit TRBD2. The CDR3 extends over 14 amino acids. V lost 6 bases, J lost 5 bases, and 8 bases stayed unmatched. The germline V gene encodes CDR1 SGHTA and CDR2 FQGNSA. As DNA, the CDR3 is TGTGCCAGCAGAGGCCCGGGGGGGGACGAGACCCAGTACTTC. This gives the protein CASRGPGGDETQYF.

This clonotype was recorded once. The gene calls are TRBV27 and TRBJ1-5; possibly TRBD1 for D (6 bases). Germline V lookup: CDR1 MNHEY, CDR2 SMNVEV (reference sequence). V dropped 8 bases and J dropped 6 bases, with 17 bases sitting between them. This CDR3 contains 14 residues. For the CDR3, the DNA is TGTGCCAGCGGAGAGGGGGAAGATCGTCAGCCCCAGCATTTT. Residues: CASGEGEDRQPQHF.

There are a few counts of this clonotype. The gene calls are TRBV5-1 and TRBJ2-7; tentatively, D is TRBD2 (7 bases). V lost 0 bases, J lost 5 bases, and 18 bases lay in between. The CDR3 consists of 16 residues. Germline V gene sequence: CDR1 SGHRS, CDR2 YFSETQ. DNA for the CDR3: TGCGCCAGCAGCTTGGGGCGGGGGCTCTTGCAGGACGAGCAGTACTTC. It specifies CASSLGRGLLQDEQYF. The whole variable domain, remainder taken from reference TRBV5-1 and TRBJ2-7, is KAGVTQTPRYLIKTRGQQVTLSCSPISGHRSVSWYQQTPGQGLQFLFEYFSETQRNKGNFPGRFSGRQFSNSRSEMNVSTLELGDSALYLCASSLGRGLLQDEQYFGPGTRLTVT.

This clonotype was observed many times. CDR3 nucleotides: TGCAGTGCTAGAGATAGCGTACCGACCAATGAGCAGTTCTTC. This sequence encodes CSARDSVPTNEQFF. The V call is TRBV20-1, the J call TRBJ2-1, with a possible D match to TRBD2 (5 bases). The CDR3 totals 14 residues. Germline CDR1 is DFQATT and CDR2 is SNEGSKA (reference sequence). The V gene lost 0 bases and the J gene lost 6 bases, with 12 bases spanning the gap.

V is TRBV3-1 and J is TRBJ2-1; D is unclear. The V end lost 5 bases, the J end lost 2 bases, and 7 bases lay between the germline ends. The CDR3 contains 13 residues. Per the germline V gene, CDR1 is LGHDT and CDR2 is YNNKEL (reference sequence). CDR3 amino acids: CASSERTYNEQFF. The CDR3 nucleotides read TGTGCCAGCAGCGAAAGGACCTACAATGAGCAGTTCTTC.

The chain carries TRBV29-1 and TRBJ1-1; D is uncertain. The CDR3 runs 13 residues. Germline CDR1 SQVTM, CDR2 ANQGSEA. Trimming shortened V by 5 bases and J by 2 bases, and 12 bases separated the two germline ends. The DNA of the CDR3 is TGCAGCGTTAGGAGGGATATCAACACTGAAGCTTTCTTT. It yields the protein CSVRRDINTEAFF.

This clonotype was seen only a few times. This rearrangement joins TRBV20-1 to TRBJ2-1; possible D gene TRBD2, 5 bases. This CDR3 is built from 15 residues. The germline V and J ends were trimmed by 6 bases and 0 bases, with 15 bases remaining between them. Per germline, CDR1 DFQATT and CDR2 SNEGSKA (reference sequence). CDR3 region: CSARKAGRSYNEQFF. DNA of the CDR3: TGCAGTGCCAGAAAGGCGGGCCGCTCCTACAATGAGCAGTTCTTC.

This clonotype has a count of ten or more. J is TRBJ2-1 and V is TRBV11-2; 12 nucleotides agree with TRBD2. Germline V gives CDR1 SGHAT, CDR2 FQNNGV. The CDR3 is 14 residues long. J gave up 9 bases and V 5 bases, and 5 bases lay outside the gene matches. As DNA, the CDR3 is TGTGCCAGCAGCCCGGAGGGACTAGCGGGTGAGCAGTTCTTC. Protein: CASSPEGLAGEQFF.

This sequence joins TRBV12-3 or TRBV12-4 and TRBJ1-2, with TRBD1 as a possible D gene (6 bases). The CDR3 has 11 residues. V was cut by 9 bases and J by 12 bases, with 17 bases left in between. CDR3 DNA sequence: TGTGCCAGTAAGAATGCCGGACAGAACACCTTC. This translates into CASKNAGQNTF.